Listed below are T cell receptor beta chains from one sample, sequenced in a study of vaccination and CD4 T cells after COVID-19. TCRdb used MiXCR to reprocess the PCR reads, holding one entry per CDR3 protein. The data contain about 36,000 distinct CDR3 sequences, around 35% of them singletons. The sample was CD4+ T cells from blood, taken about 7 months after SARS-CoV-2 vaccination. These receptors were taken from a human donor who had recovered from COVID-19. CDR3s include the opening cysteine and the closing phenylalanine or tryptophan. Each record gives: CDR3 length, clone size, D gene, J gene, V gene, CDR3 DNA, CDR3 protein. D genes are given only for firm matches. Only some rows state a clone size, as once, few, many or a class for expanded clones.

CDR3 length: 12; clone size: few; D gene: .; J gene: TRBJ2-5; V gene: TRBV20-1; CDR3 DNA: TGCAGTGCCGGTGGGATGACAGAGACCCAGTACTTC; CDR3 protein: CSAGGMTETQYF
CDR3 length: 14; clone size: .; D gene: TRBD1; J gene: TRBJ2-1; V gene: TRBV19; CDR3 DNA: TGTGCCAGTAGTATCACAGGGGGTATCAATGAGCAGTTCTTC; CDR3 protein: CASSITGGINEQFF
CDR3 length: 14; clone size: medium-sized; D gene: TRBD1; J gene: TRBJ2-5; V gene: TRBV20-1; CDR3 DNA: TGCAGTGCTAGCCAGGGGGCCGCCTTAGAGACCCAGTACTTC; CDR3 protein: CSASQGAALETQYF
CDR3 length: 14; clone size: .; D gene: .; J gene: TRBJ1-5; V gene: TRBV6-4; CDR3 DNA: TGTGCCAGCACCCAGACAGGACCGTACCAGCCCCAGCATTTT; CDR3 protein: CASTQTGPYQPQHF
CDR3 length: 15; clone size: .; D gene: .; J gene: TRBJ1-5; V gene: TRBV28; CDR3 DNA: TGTGCCAGCACTCCGGGGGGCAGGGTGGGTCAGCCCCAGCATTTT; CDR3 protein: CASTPGGRVGQPQHF
CDR3 length: 11; clone size: few; D gene: .; J gene: TRBJ2-1; V gene: TRBV18; CDR3 DNA: TGTGCCAGCTCACCCAACAATGAGCAGTTCTTC; CDR3 protein: CASSPNNEQFF
CDR3 length: 17; clone size: few; D gene: .; J gene: TRBJ1-2; V gene: TRBV6-5; CDR3 DNA: TGTGCCAGCAGTTACTCGCCTTCTCCCGGGACTACCTCTGGCTACACCTTC; CDR3 protein: CASSYSPSPGTTSGYTF
CDR3 length: 16; clone size: .; D gene: TRBD1; J gene: TRBJ1-6; V gene: TRBV6-2/TRBV6-3; CDR3 DNA: TGTGCCAGCAGTTACCCTCAGGGGGGAAAGGAATCACCCCTCCACTTT; CDR3 protein: CASSYPQGGKESPLHF
CDR3 length: 18; clone size: few; D gene: TRBD2; J gene: TRBJ2-3; V gene: TRBV20-1; CDR3 DNA: TGCAGTGCTAGGATTTATTCGGACTTAGCGGGAGCCCCAGATACGCAGTATTTT; CDR3 protein: CSARIYSDLAGAPDTQYF
CDR3 length: 17; clone size: .; D gene: TRBD2; J gene: TRBJ2-1; V gene: TRBV27; CDR3 DNA: TGTGCCAGCAGCGGAGATGGACTAGCGGGAGCCTACAATGAGCAGTTCTTC; CDR3 protein: CASSGDGLAGAYNEQFF
CDR3 length: 13; clone size: .; D gene: .; J gene: TRBJ2-7; V gene: TRBV27; CDR3 DNA: TGTGCCAGCAGTTCGGACAGGGAGGGCGAGCAGTACTTC; CDR3 protein: CASSSDREGEQYF
CDR3 length: 13; clone size: few; D gene: TRBD2; J gene: TRBJ2-5; V gene: TRBV20-1; CDR3 DNA: TGCAGTGCTCGAAGGACTAGCGCTGAGACCCAGTACTTC; CDR3 protein: CSARRTSAETQYF
CDR3 length: 15; clone size: .; D gene: .; J gene: TRBJ2-2; V gene: TRBV2; CDR3 DNA: TGTGCCAGCAGTGAAGTACTAGTGGGGGCCGGGGAGCTGTTTTTT; CDR3 protein: CASSEVLVGAGELFF
CDR3 length: 16; clone size: .; D gene: TRBD1; J gene: TRBJ2-7; V gene: TRBV7-3; CDR3 DNA: TGTGCCAGCAGCCCCATAGGGACAGGGGGCTCGTACGAGCAGTACTTC; CDR3 protein: CASSPIGTGGSYEQYF
CDR3 length: 16; clone size: .; D gene: .; J gene: TRBJ2-4; V gene: TRBV5-1; CDR3 DNA: TGCGCCAGCAGCGGAGGGGATCTGCTAGCCAAAAACATTCAGTACTTC; CDR3 protein: CASSGGDLLAKNIQYF
CDR3 length: 11; clone size: few; D gene: .; J gene: TRBJ1-1; V gene: TRBV19; CDR3 DNA: TGTGCCAGTAGTAGGGGCACTGAAGCTTTCTTT; CDR3 protein: CASSRGTEAFF
CDR3 length: 12; clone size: few; D gene: .; J gene: TRBJ2-3; V gene: TRBV7-3; CDR3 DNA: TGTGCCAGCTCCGGACTCACAGATACGCAGTATTTT; CDR3 protein: CASSGLTDTQYF
CDR3 length: 16; clone size: few; D gene: .; J gene: TRBJ2-3; V gene: TRBV10-1; CDR3 DNA: TGCGCCAGCAGTGATAATTTGGGGTCCCGCACAGATACGCAGTATTTT; CDR3 protein: CASSDNLGSRTDTQYF
CDR3 length: 13; clone size: few; D gene: .; J gene: TRBJ2-7; V gene: TRBV5-4; CDR3 DNA: TGTGCCAGCAGCTTGGGTGGAATCTACGAGCAGTACTTC; CDR3 protein: CASSLGGIYEQYF
CDR3 length: 12; clone size: .; D gene: .; J gene: TRBJ1-2; V gene: TRBV12-3/TRBV12-4; CDR3 DNA: TGTGCCAGCACCCCCCACGCGGATGGCTACACCTTC; CDR3 protein: CASTPHADGYTF
CDR3 length: 15; clone size: .; D gene: TRBD1; J gene: TRBJ2-7; V gene: TRBV20-1; CDR3 DNA: TGCAGTGCTAGTGGGGCGGACAGGGGGGGAAACGAGCAGTACTTC; CDR3 protein: CSASGADRGGNEQYF
CDR3 length: 13; clone size: once; D gene: TRBD1; J gene: TRBJ2-2; V gene: TRBV29-1; CDR3 DNA: TGCAGCGTGGAGACAGGGGACACCGGGGAGCTGTTTTTT; CDR3 protein: CSVETGDTGELFF
CDR3 length: 17; clone size: .; D gene: TRBD2; J gene: TRBJ2-3; V gene: TRBV20-1; CDR3 DNA: TGCAGTGCCCGGGGACTAGCGGGTCCCATACGCACAGATACGCAGTATTTT; CDR3 protein: CSARGLAGPIRTDTQYF